This T cell receptor beta chain originates from a study of CD8+ T cells in alopecia areata listed by TCRdb under 2018. A note on the overall study: To study T cell clonal expansion in alopecia areata, the researchers applied high-throughput TCRbeta sequencing to both the C3H/HeJ mouse model and human patients. immunoSEQ multiplex PCR using 35 Vbeta forward primers and 13 Jbeta reverse primers was used to amplify TCRbeta CDR3 regions. RNA was obtained with the PAXgene miRNA kit for fixed scalp, the miRNeasy kit for PBMCs, and the RNeasy kit for mouse skin. In humans, TCRbeta sequencing was performed on scalp tissue and on sorted CD4+ and CD8+ peripheral blood T cells from healthy controls and from patients with patchy or totalis/universalis alopecia areata. Scalp clonality was compared across normal scalp (n=4), patchy alopecia areata scalp (n=8), and alopecia totalis/universalis scalp (n=8).

Library prep was done by the immunoSEQ multiplex PCR assay. For TCR sequencing, RNA was extracted from every sample and reverse transcribed into cDNA to serve as template. SuperScript III was used to make first-strand cDNA, primed with a 2:1 mix of oligo-dT and random hexamers. Amplification bias was assessed with a synthetic immune receptor repertoire, and residual bias was removed computationally. Processing in the source paper ran as follows. After raw reads were preprocessed to remove errors, the CDR3 was defined following IMGT conventions as running from the conserved cysteine to phenylalanine. Clonality was computed as 1 minus the Shannon entropy, with the entropy normalized by log2 of the number of productive unique TCRs. Scalp TCRbeta sequences were cross-referenced with sorted blood CD4 and CD8 repertoires so that the CD4 or CD8 identity of scalp clones could be inferred. TCRdb carries this immuneACCESS record with in-frame sequences only. Its versions omit some clonotypes, under half of them owing to an unresolved V gene in the studies checked, with the rest unexplained. D and trimming were read from the DNA, whereas the V and J calls and clone size are those reported in that table. The sample data list more than 90,000 clones, and roughly two thirds of these were observed just once. Approximately 2.6% of the sample is held by the ten biggest clonotypes.

Study-wide findings and limitations: Scalp TCR repertoire analysis is complicated because resident alphabeta T cells in normal human skin are also sequenced, whereas mouse skin is dominated by gammadelta T cells. Compared with mice, TCR sequences shared between patients were less clear, possibly partly because of HLA diversity across the patient population. Higher clonality and more expanded CD8+ clones were observed in lesional scalp than in normal scalp, particularly in alopecia totalis/universalis, a finding suggestive of antigenic drive.

The CDR1 and CDR2 encoded by the germline V gene (reference sequence) are LNHNV and YYDKDF. V loses 3 bases of germline sequence and J loses 7 bases, and the interval between the two ends is 15 bases. The CDR3 has 14 amino acids, counting the end cysteine and phenylalanine. The entry retains the CDR3 DNA only, 42 bases that are in frame from base 1. PBMCs were isolated by density centrifugation and stained for CD3, CD4 and CD8, after which CD4+ and CD8+ T cells were sorted on a FACSAria. Unaffected controls provided scalp biopsies and blood samples. About this clone itself: The target of this receptor is not known. Base qualities are not recorded, but no much larger clone differs from it by a single base.

This TCR was sampled from a human donor in good health. The V and J segments used are TRBV15 and TRBJ1-2; the D gene is perhaps TRBD1, from 6 matching bases. Input material: CD4+ T cells sorted from blood. The encoded CDR3 is CATSSGGTGFGYTF. Read as DNA, the sequence is TGTGCCACCAGCAGCGGGGGAACAGGGTTTGGCTACACCTTC.